The TCR beta chain under discussion was sequenced for a study of technical replicates of blood from several donors. The CDR3 covers 14 residues. Trimming cost V 8 bases and J 2 bases, with 16 bases left between them. CDR1 is WNHNN, CDR2 SYGVQD, per germline (reference sequence). This table comes from immunoSEQ multiplex PCR, and its TCRdb copy is limited to in-frame clones, with some not included. This table has about 94,000 clones, 90% to 97% appearing once. This chain connects TRBV10-1 to TRBJ2-7; D gene uncertain. Sequencing was done on a sample of T cells isolated from PBMCs. The sequence derives from a human donor in good health. CDR3 loop: CASAMSLVTYEQYF. The CDR3 DNA follows: TGCGCCAGCGCTATGTCGTTGGTAACCTACGAGCAGTACTTC.